This entry is about one T cell receptor (beta chain). The antigen is unknown. The data stem from a study of CD8+CD57+ T cells in acquired aplastic anemia. Study-wide background: The mean DNA yield obtained from sorted CD4+ and CD8+ cells came to approximately 3 ug.

Study-wide results and caveats: A set of some 28 CD8+ CDR3 sequences was shared between patients and controls, and these sequences appeared highly expressed in patients.

The template for TCR beta VDJ and CDR3 sequence profiling was genomic DNA. Each CDR3 protein gets one entry after TCRdb re-called the reads with MiXCR. The repertoire holds 150,000 to 200,000 distinct CDR3 sequences, with 50% to 75% as singletons. The sequence was obtained from a human donor with severe aplastic anemia or a healthy control (not recorded which). The sequenced sample consisted of sorted CD4+, CD8+, or CD8+CD57+ T cells (not recorded which) from PBMCs.

The CDR3 region has the DNA TGTGCCAGCAGTTACTTTTGGGACAGGGGGGTAACTAATGAAAAACTGTTTTTT. This encodes CASSYFWDRGVTNEKLFF. The chain has TRBV6-7 and TRBJ1-4; 11 bases are shared with TRBD1. TRBV6-7 is labeled an ORF, and its function is uncertain. Unmatched junction bases numbered 5, after V lost 1 base and J lost 1 base. The CDR3 consists of 18 residues.